Below, 15 T cell receptor beta chains from the same sample are listed, as sequenced in a study of T cells in Graves' hyperthyroidism and ophthalmopathy (dated by TCRdb to about 2019). The library was built by means of multiplex PCR. TCRdb lists the instrument as Illumina HiSeq 2000. Amplification of TCR beta CDR3 regions was carried out from RNA transcripts. The TCR CDR3 was subjected to a first round of RT-PCR using the HTBI primer set and the Qiagen OneStep RT-PCR kit. The public sequencing data were trimmed at Q25 with fastp and processed into clonotypes with MiXCR by TCRdb, which kept only in-frame beta chains. Rows with one shared CDR3 protein collapse into an entry with the most common genes and DNA. The table for this sample lists under 200,000 distinct CDR3 sequences; 9.4% of them were counted only once. Around 20% of the sample is held by the ten biggest clonotypes. The sequencing input was blood. These receptors were obtained from a woman under 30 with Graves' hyperthyroidism that later progressed to Graves' ophthalmopathy.

In this sample, this clonotype turned up many times. This rearrangement joins TRBV24-1 to TRBJ2-7; D could derive from TRBD1 or TRBD2 (5 bases each). Deletions cut 2 bases from V and 3 bases from J, with 13 bases between. Germline V lookup: CDR1 KGHDR, CDR2 SFDVKD. This CDR3 comprises 15 residues. CDR3 sequence reads: CATSDSAGTHYEQYF. CDR3 bases: TGTGCCACCAGTGATTCGGCCGGGACGCACTACGAGCAGTACTTC.

This clonotype occurred many times. This chain connects TRBV2 to TRBJ2-1; 13 nucleotides match TRBD2. The V segment lost 6 bases and the J segment 7 bases; nucleotides outside the gene matches: 9. CDR1 is SNHLY and CDR2 is FYNNEI in the germline V gene. This CDR3 comprises 16 residues. In nucleotides, the CDR3 is TGTGCCAGCAGCAGACTAGCGGGGGGTATGGGGAATGAGCAGTTCTTC. Residues: CASSRLAGGMGNEQFF.

This clonotype was recorded many times. The chain joins TRBV19 to TRBJ1-1; D remains ambiguous. V lost 9 bases, J lost 2 bases, and 13 bases lay in between. This CDR3 is 13 amino acids long. Germline CDR1 and CDR2: LNHDA and SQIVND (reference sequence). In DNA, the CDR3 is TGTGCCAGCGCCTATTGGGGAAACACTGAAGCTTTCTTT. It encodes CASAYWGNTEAFF.

This clonotype was recorded many times. CDR3 protein: CASRGRRQSYEQYF. The CDR3 DNA sequence: TGTGCCAGCAGAGGGCGAAGGCAGTCCTACGAGCAGTACTTC. The chain couples TRBV2 to TRBJ2-7; D unclear. This CDR3 contains 14 residues. V lost 6 bases, J lost 1 base, and 13 bases lay in between. Per the germline V gene, CDR1 is SNHLY and CDR2 is FYNNEI.

This clonotype was counted many times. This rearrangement joins TRBV19 to TRBJ1-1, with TRBD1 as a possible D gene (6 bases). The germline V gene encodes CDR1 LNHDA and CDR2 SQIVND (reference sequence). There are 15 residues in the CDR3. Trimming took off 3 bases at V and 4 bases at J, with 15 bases between the two ends. The CDR3 is CASSIRGGGATEAFF. CDR3 nucleotides: TGTGCCAGTAGTATTAGGGGAGGGGGGGCCACTGAAGCTTTCTTT.

This clonotype has a count of ten or more. The chain is built from TRBV5-5 and TRBJ1-2, with a tentative D call TRBD1 (6 bases). Trimming took 4 bases from V and 2 from J, leaving 9 bases between them. The CDR3 sequence is 13 residues long. CDR1 and CDR2 from the germline V gene are SGHKS and YYEKEE (reference sequence). The CDR3 nucleotides read TGTGCCAGCAGCCTAGGACAGAACTATGGCTACACCTTC. This gives the protein CASSLGQNYGYTF.

This clonotype was seen repeatedly, ten times or more. The chain carries TRBV7-3 and TRBJ1-2, with 9 bases fitting TRBD1. This CDR3 has 14 amino acids. Losses at the gene ends were 3 bases for V and 1 base for J; bases not matched to a gene: 0. The germline V gene has CDR1 SGHTA and CDR2 FQGTGA. CDR3 sequence (DNA): TGTGCCAGCAGCTTGACAGGGGGTAACTATGGCTACACCTTC. It specifies CASSLTGGNYGYTF. Drawing the rest from reference TRBV7-3 and TRBJ1-2, the complete variable domain is GAGVSQTPSNKVTEKGKYVELRCDPISGHTALYWYRQSLGQGPEFLIYFQGTGAADDSGLPNDRFFAVRPEGSVSTLKIQRTERGDSAVYLCASSLTGGNYGYTFGSGTRLTVV.

There are many counts of this clonotype. V and J are TRBV7-9 and TRBJ1-1, with 11 bases lining up with TRBD1. Germline V gene data show CDR1 as SEHNR and CDR2 as FQNEAQ (reference sequence). Trimming took 4 bases from V and 5 from J; bases not matched to a gene: 3. The CDR3 length is 14 residues. CDR3 sequence (DNA): TGTGCCAGCAGCTCGGGACAGGGGGAGACTGAAGCTTTCTTT. It encodes CASSSGQGETEAFF.

This clonotype was counted at least ten times. V usage is TRBV5-4 and J usage is TRBJ2-7; D might be TRBD2 (6 bases). The CDR3 runs to 16 residues. Per the germline V gene, CDR1 is SGHNT and CDR2 is YYREEE (reference sequence). The ends were cut back, 4 bases at V and 3 bases at J, with 20 bases in the middle. The CDR3 DNA is TGTGCCAGCAGCCCACGGGGAGGCGCGGGCAGCTACGAGCAGTACTTC. Its protein product is CASSPRGGAGSYEQYF.

Ten or more counts support this clonotype. The genes are TRBV6-1 and TRBJ2-7; a weak D match, TRBD1 (5 bases). Trimming removed 7 bases at V and 2 bases at J, with 15 bases between. CDR3 size: 14 residues. Germline V gene lookup returns CDR1 MNHNS and CDR2 SASEGT. Here the CDR3 reads CASNPQGNPYEQYF. The CDR3 DNA is TGTGCCAGCAACCCCCAGGGAAACCCCTACGAGCAGTACTTC.

This chain joins TRBV3-1 and TRBJ2-3, with TRBD1 matching over 8 bases. Germline V gene lookup returns CDR1 LGHDT and CDR2 YNNKEL (reference sequence). The CDR3 sequence is 15 residues long. With V trimmed by 0 bases and J by 13 bases, 12 bases remained unmatched. CDR3 residues: CASSQDFGTGPAEYF. CDR3 DNA sequence: TGTGCCAGCAGCCAAGATTTCGGGACAGGCCCCGCCGAGTATTTT.

This clonotype turned up a few times. The rearrangement links TRBV6-1 to TRBJ2-6; D remains unclear. This CDR3 region has 14 residues. In germline, CDR1 is MNHNS, CDR2 SASEGT. The V and J ends lost 3 bases and 3 bases respectively, with 6 bases between them. The CDR3 reads CASSDLNGANVLTF. CDR3 coding DNA: TGTGCCAGCAGTGATCTAAATGGGGCCAACGTCCTGACTTTC.

As concerns this clonotype: A much more abundant neighbour one base away suggests this may be a read error. The rearrangement joins TRBV6-5 to TRBJ1-1; no firm D call. Germline CDR1 MNHEY, CDR2 SVGAGI. The CDR3 totals 14 residues. CDR3 DNA sequence: TGTGCCAGCAGTTCCGAGACTCTGAACACTGAAGCTTCCTTT. Translating it yields CASSSETLNTEASF.

This clonotype was seen ten or more times. The V and J genes are TRBV4-2 and TRBJ1-1, with D possibly TRBD1 on 5 matching bases. V was trimmed by 5 bases and J by 1 base, leaving 14 bases between them. The V gene's germline CDR1 is LGHNA and CDR2 YNFKEQ. The CDR3 runs to 15 residues. The CDR3 here is CASSSVMQGNTEAFF. CDR3 in DNA: TGTGCCAGCAGCTCAGTAATGCAGGGGAACACTGAAGCTTTCTTT.

The chain has TRBV6-1 and TRBJ2-1, with a weak D call TRBD2 (6 bases). V was trimmed by 7 bases and J by 6 bases, leaving 19 bases between them. The CDR3 spans 15 residues. Germline V lookup: CDR1 MNHNS, CDR2 SASEGT. The DNA for the CDR3 is TGTGCCAGCATTGGACTACCGACAATCAGCAATGAGCAGTTCTTC. Translation gives CASIGLPTISNEQFF.